The TCR beta chain described here comes from a study of PD-L1 blockade in urothelial cancer. Background on the study: Beginning in about 2014, patients received atezolizumab, given as 1,200 mg intravenously every 3 weeks. After treatment start, blood was analyzed at 3 weeks (second dose) and at 6 weeks. Median blood clonality was around 0.08, with more than 75,000 unique TCRs.

Profiling relied on immunoSEQ multiplex PCR, and the TCRdb table lists in-frame clones only, not all of them. The data contain nearly 45,000 clones, almost 85% of them seen just once; the ten biggest clones take up under 15%. The CDR3 consists of 13 residues. The junction had 3 bases not matched to a gene; V was cut back by 6 bases and J by 3 bases. The germline CDR1 and CDR2 sequences are MNHNY and SVGAGI (reference sequence). Specified time point: peripheral blood 6 weeks after treatment start. Sampling of each patient yielded between 1 and 8 specimens, collected pretreatment and on-treatment. This sequence originates from a man aged 55 to 70 with urothelial cancer. V is TRBV6-6 and J is TRBJ2-7; 9 bases map to TRBD1. The material sequenced was PBMCs, taken around atezolizumab (anti-PD-L1) treatment. In DNA form, the CDR3 reads TGTGCCAGCAGCAACAGGGGGCTCTACGAGCAGTACTTC. Translating gives CASSNRGLYEQYF.